This T cell receptor beta chain was captured in a study of human T cells and chemical hapten exposure. Study summary: A 2 cm by 2 cm inner upper arm patch received 2% DPC for sensitization. Patch testing placed 0.01% DPC on the upper back, with readings at 6 days.

V gave up 4 bases and J gave up 5 bases; unmatched junction bases: 5. Germline V gives CDR1 SGHVS, CDR2 FNYEAQ. The CDR3 is made up of 15 amino acids. TCRdb independently ran MiXCR on the RACE reads; one entry per CDR3 protein. The table has approximately 97,000 distinct CDR3 sequences, 25% to 35% seen once; the top ten hold about 9.4%. Time point of the sample: patch test 3, about 24 weeks after DPC sensitization. The treatment here: therapeutic diphenylcyclopropenone sensitization with weekly scalp DPC. The receptor was derived from a man aged 40-49 years with alopecia areata. Some clones in this sample may be carry-over from other donors' samples. This sample comprised whole blood, obtained in connection with sensitization to the hapten diphenylcyclopropenone (DPC). V gene TRBV7-6 combines with J gene TRBJ2-2; 9 positions agree with TRBD1. The DNA of the CDR3 is TGTGCCAGCAGCTCGCGACAGGGGGGGACCGGGGAGCTGTTTTTT. This translates into CASSSRQGGTGELFF.